A selection of T cell receptor beta chains follows, all from one sample in a study of blood T cell repertoires in COVID-19. Sequencing was performed with immunoSEQ multiplex PCR; in TCRdb, only in-frame clones are kept and a portion is missing. The sample consists of a few hundred thousand clones, around 90% of them appearing once. The sample taken for sequencing was peripheral blood. These receptors came from a man aged 35-49 years with acute or convalescent COVID-19. Each CDR3 is given with its conserved first and last residue. The order of the fields is V gene, D gene, J gene, CDR3 protein, CDR3 DNA. D genes are given only for firm matches.

v_gene: TRBV25-1
d_gene: -
j_gene: TRBJ1-6
CDR3aa: CASSVPGHDSPLHF
CDR3nt: TGTGCCAGCAGTGTCCCAGGGCACGATTCACCCCTCCACTTT

v_gene: TRBV5-1
d_gene: -
j_gene: TRBJ2-1
CDR3aa: CASTNSGTQSHNEQFF
CDR3nt: TGCGCCAGCACCAACTCCGGGACACAAAGTCACAATGAGCAGTTCTTC

v_gene: TRBV11-2
d_gene: -
j_gene: TRBJ2-6
CDR3aa: CASSFALSGANVLTF
CDR3nt: TGTGCCAGCAGCTTTGCACTCTCTGGGGCCAACGTCCTGACTTTC

v_gene: TRBV19
d_gene: -
j_gene: TRBJ2-2
CDR3aa: CASSINRNTGELFF
CDR3nt: TGTGCCAGTAGTATTAACAGGAACACCGGGGAGCTGTTTTTT

v_gene: TRBV5-4
d_gene: TRBD2
j_gene: TRBJ2-3
CDR3aa: CASSWTSGSPIDTQYF
CDR3nt: TGTGCCAGCAGCTGGACTAGCGGGAGTCCGATAGATACGCAGTATTTT

v_gene: TRBV28
d_gene: TRBD1
j_gene: TRBJ1-3
CDR3aa: CASSFGRGGNTIYF
CDR3nt: TGTGCCAGCAGTTTCGGCAGGGGGGGAAACACCATATATTTT

v_gene: TRBV4-1
d_gene: TRBD2
j_gene: TRBJ2-2
CDR3aa: CASSRNSGSYNTGELFF
CDR3nt: TGCGCCAGCAGCCGGAATAGCGGGAGTTATAACACCGGGGAGCTGTTTTTT

v_gene: TRBV30
d_gene: -
j_gene: TRBJ2-7
CDR3aa: CAWNQESSKAYEQYF
CDR3nt: TGTGCCTGGAACCAGGAATCGTCTAAGGCCTACGAGCAGTACTTC

v_gene: TRBV5-5
d_gene: TRBD2
j_gene: TRBJ2-7
CDR3aa: CASSFVGRGGTEQYF
CDR3nt: TGTGCCAGCAGCTTTGTGGGGCGGGGGGGTACCGAGCAGTACTTC

v_gene: TRBV10-3
d_gene: TRBD1
j_gene: TRBJ1-2
CDR3aa: CAIGTGQGAYGYTF
CDR3nt: TGTGCCATCGGAACGGGACAGGGGGCTTATGGCTACACCTTC